One sample yielded the 8 T cell receptor beta chains listed below, sequenced in a study of molecular identifiers for immune sequencing clone quantification (dated 2018 in TCRdb). Library prep was done by PCR. These reads were obtained on an Illumina HiSeq 4000. TCRdb reanalyzed the raw reads on its own, using fastp at Q25 for trimming and MiXCR for clone calling, and kept in-frame beta chains. All rows with the same CDR3 protein become a single entry with the most common DNA and genes. This sample lists around 86,000 distinct CDR3 sequences; 15% to 20% were detected once. The ten largest account for around 0.8% of the sample. Sequenced: naive CD8+ T cells from blood, with Jurkat cell RNA spiked in. Interpreted using the paper, the cell subset or site label stands for: FACS-sorted CD8+CD4-CCR7+CD45RA+ naive T cells. The receptors derive from a human donor in good health. Some libraries in this study had Jurkat cell RNA spiked in.

There are many counts of this clonotype. The rearrangement uses TRBV7-2 and TRBJ2-7; a weak D match, TRBD1 (6 bases). Germline V gene sequence: CDR1 SGHTA, CDR2 FQGNSA. CDR3 length: 13 residues. Trimming removed 2 bases from V and 5 bases from J, with 10 bases in between. The CDR3 DNA follows: TGTGCCAGCAGCTTACCAACAGGGCACGAGCAGTACTTC. Its protein product is CASSLPTGHEQYF.

This clonotype was detected many times. This sequence joins TRBV11-2 and TRBJ2-7; 12 positions match TRBD2. In germline, CDR1 is SGHAT, CDR2 FQNNGV. V lost 5 bases, J lost 2 bases, and 4 bases stayed unmatched. This CDR3 has 15 residues. DNA of the CDR3: TGTGCCAGCAGCCATGGACTAGCGGGGCCCTACGAGCAGTACTTC. Its protein product is CASSHGLAGPYEQYF.

A remark on this clonotype: The junction departs from germline at one end; a sequencing error may be responsible. This rearrangement joins TRBV27 to TRBJ2-5; D is ambiguous. Germline loops: CDR1 MNHEY, CDR2 SMNVEV (reference sequence). The CDR3 runs 13 residues. The CDR3 region has the DNA TGTGCCAGCAGCCGCCCTGGTCAAGAGACCCAGAACTTC. Its translation: CASSRPGQETQNF.

This clonotype was counted at least ten times. The chain couples TRBV11-2 to TRBJ2-1; 7 positions match TRBD1. Germline trimming cut 4 bases from V and 5 bases from J; bases unmatched to any gene: 8. The CDR3 spans 15 residues. Germline V CDR1 and CDR2: SGHAT, FQNNGV. CDR3 nucleotides: TGTGCCAGCAGCTCGCAAGGGGACAGCGACAATGAGCAGTTCTTC. Its protein product is CASSSQGDSDNEQFF.

This clonotype was recorded many times. This chain joins TRBV7-9 and TRBJ2-7; no reliable D call. The CDR3 consists of 12 residues. V lost 5 bases, J lost 6 bases, and 11 bases lay in between. From germline, CDR1 is SEHNR and CDR2 FQNEAQ (reference sequence). The CDR3 DNA sequence: TGTGCCAGCAGCCCCCTGACGGGCGAGCAGTACTTC. Its translation is CASSPLTGEQYF.

Many counts were recorded for this clonotype. The chain has TRBV27 and TRBJ2-3; D might be TRBD1 (6 bases). CDR3 length: 15 residues. Germline loops: CDR1 MNHEY, CDR2 SMNVEV (reference sequence). V lost 5 bases to trimming and J lost 2 bases, with 14 bases between them. The CDR3 spells CASSQDRFYTDTQYF. In nucleotides, the CDR3 is TGTGCCAGCAGTCAAGACAGGTTTTACACAGATACGCAGTATTTT.

This clonotype was seen only a few times. The CDR3 protein is CASSFSGGAGDEQFF. DNA of the CDR3: TGTGCCAGCAGCTTTAGCGGGGGCGCGGGGGATGAGCAGTTCTTC. The chain couples TRBV11-2 to TRBJ2-1; 9 bases fit TRBD2. The length of the CDR3 is 15 residues. Germline assignment: CDR1 SGHAT and CDR2 FQNNGV. Trimming took 3 bases from V and 8 from J; bases not matched to a gene: 8. The full variable domain, in which reference TRBV11-2 and TRBJ2-1 provide the parts outside the CDR3, is EAGVAQSPRYKIIEKRQSVAFWCNPISGHATLYWYQQILGQGPKLLIQFQNNGVVDDSQLPKDRFSAERLKGVDSTLKIQPAKLEDSAVYLCASSFSGGAGDEQFFGPGTRLTVL.

With regard to this clonotype: Germline is not matched at one junction end, which may reflect a read error. Here the CDR3 DNA reads TGTGTCAGCAGTTCCGGTTTCACCTACGAGCAGTACTTC. Residues: CVSSSGFTYEQYF. The rearrangement links TRBV27 to TRBJ2-7, with D unclear. This CDR3 has 13 residues. Germline CDR1 MNHEY, CDR2 SMNVEV (reference sequence).